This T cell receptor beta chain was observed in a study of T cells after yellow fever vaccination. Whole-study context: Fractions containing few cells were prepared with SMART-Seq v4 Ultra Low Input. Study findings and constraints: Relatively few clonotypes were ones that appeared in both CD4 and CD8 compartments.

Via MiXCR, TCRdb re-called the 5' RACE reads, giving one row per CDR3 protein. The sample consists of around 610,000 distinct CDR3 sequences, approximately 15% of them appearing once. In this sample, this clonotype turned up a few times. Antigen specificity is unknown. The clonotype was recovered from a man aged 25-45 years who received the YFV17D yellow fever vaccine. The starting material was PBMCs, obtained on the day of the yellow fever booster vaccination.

Here the CDR3 DNA reads TGCGCCAGCAGCCAAGAAGGATTCCAACGGGACAGCAATCTGGGGCAGTACTTC. As protein: CASSQEGFQRDSNLGQYF. The chain is built from TRBV4-3 and TRBJ2-7, with 7 bases identical to TRBD1. Germline V gene sequence: CDR1 LGHNA, CDR2 YSLEER. This CDR3 region has 18 residues. Losses at the gene ends were 0 bases for V and 9 bases for J; bases not matched to a gene: 20.